This TCR beta chain was documented in a study of T cells in localized non-small cell lung cancer. Study results and limitations: T cell clonality was highest in uninvolved adjacent lung, above tumor. Appearing in adjacent lung were a median around 60 of the top 100 tumor clones. Since sequencing was restricted to only one region of the tumor, intratumor heterogeneity remains a possibility. An association was observed between higher blood T cell density and longer overall survival.

This table comes from immunoSEQ multiplex PCR, and its TCRdb copy is limited to in-frame clones, with some not included. The sample records more than 10,000 clones, approximately 28% being singletons. This clone was seen at least ten times. The antigen remains undetermined. This CDR3 is built from 16 residues. Looked up from germline, CDR1 is SGHNT and CDR2 is YENEEA. The V gene lost 5 bases and the J gene lost 4 bases, with 18 bases spanning the gap. The J gene is TRBJ1-3, the V gene TRBV11-3, with D maybe TRBD1 (5 bases). This specimen was lung tumor tissue, taken before any cancer treatment. This clonotype was sampled from a female donor over 55 with stage I lung adenocarcinoma. The DNA for the CDR3 is TGTGCCAGCAGCCTGACCAGGGCAACTTCAGGAAACACCATATATTTT. Protein: CASSLTRATSGNTIYF.